The following is a T cell receptor (beta chain) sequence with its context. Its antigen is not known. The source of the sample is a study of cytomegalovirus exposure and HLA in healthy donors. The wider study: The 110 or so validation repertoires used the same platform as the approximately 700 first-cohort repertoires, a later analysis reported. Whole-study results and caveats: That first-cohort TCR clusters tended to co-occur in the 95 to 150 validation repertoires was found in a later analysis.

Produced via immunoSEQ multiplex PCR; TCRdb's table is partial and in-frame only. The table has about 110,000 clones, almost 90% seen once; the top ten hold 2% to 2.5%. Looked up from germline, CDR1 is MRHNA and CDR2 is SNTAGT. V shed 0 bases and J 4 bases; nucleotides not matched to a gene: 7. This CDR3 comprises 16 residues. The rearrangement links TRBV6-4 to TRBJ2-3, with TRBD2 identical over 7 bases. This receptor was obtained from a young woman in good health and CMV-seronegative. The sample consisted of PBMCs. In nucleotides, the CDR3 is TGTGCCAGCAGTGACTCGCTGCCTGGGGGGGCAGATACGCAGTATTTT. This translates into CASSDSLPGGADTQYF.